This T cell receptor beta chain was recorded in a study of identical twins. Study results and limitations: Conclusions came from cross-sectional statistical analysis, not from following the same donors. High-abundance cord blood beta clonotypes had fewer insertions; memory repertoires showed none. For zero-insertion analyses, partial confounding could come from invariant MAIT and iNKT cells.

About this clonotype: The antigen is not known.

TCRdb called the 5' RACE reads again in MiXCR, with one record for every CDR3 protein. Of 1.5 million to 2 million distinct CDR3 sequences in the sample, about 31% were seen once. Sequencing was carried out using cord blood. The sequence was collected from a newborn girl in good health.

CDR3 coding DNA: TGCAGTGCTTCCGGGACGACCTACGAGCAGTTCTTC. Its protein is CSASGTTYEQFF. The chain recombines TRBV20-1 with TRBJ2-1, with D possibly being TRBD1 or TRBD2 (5 bases each). V gave up 5 bases and J gave up 10 bases, with 15 bases separating them. CDR3 length: 12 amino acids. Germline V gene lookup returns CDR1 DFQATT and CDR2 SNEGSKA (reference sequence).